This section outlines one T cell receptor (beta chain) sequence together with its context. Its cognate antigen has yet to be identified. Per-base qualities were not stored, and no clone one base away is much larger. The immunoSEQ Assay, a bias-controlled multiplex PCR, was used to amplify TCRbeta CDR3 regions from genomic DNA. Turning to the authors' computational methods: The number of nucleated cells in each sample was estimated by amplification of reference gene primers within the assay. Sequence reads were collapsed and filtered to measure the absolute abundance of every unique TCRbeta CDR3 rearrangement. For each sample, productive Simpson clonality was calculated by taking the square root of Simpson's diversity index across productive rearrangements. The immuneACCESS repertoire file appears here via TCRdb, limited to in-frame rearrangements. These files lack a portion of the clones; in checked studies, under half of the deficit traces to unresolved V genes, and the cause of the others is not known. V, J and clone size are taken as reported in that table, and D and trimming were inferred from the DNA itself. The sample profile shows 70,000 to 95,000 clones; approximately 86% of them were found once. The ten largest make up 18% of the sample.

Whole blood was collected in K2EDTA tubes by collaborating institutions according to the institutions' own protocols. For TCRbeta analysis, collaborators shipped samples as frozen whole blood, isolated PBMCs, or DNA extracted from either of those sample types. From the germline V gene, CDR1 is KGHDR and CDR2 is SFDVKD. V is cut by 2 bases and J by 9 bases, and the space between the germline ends is 6 bases. The CDR3, cysteine through phenylalanine, is 11 amino acids long. Solely the CDR3 DNA is kept, with 33 bases framed from the first base. These data belong to a study of blood T cell repertoires in COVID-19 (dated by TCRdb to 2018 to 2020). Concerning the study at large: Collaborator samples came from the United States, Italy and Spain and covered acute and convalescent phases of COVID-19. The prospective study material was composed of cDNA or gDNA derived from T cells, B-cell-depleted T cells, or PBMCs. A freely available public database, intended as a resource for researchers studying the immune response to SARS-CoV-2, is where the repertoires were released. Samples were obtained from the ongoing ImmuneRACE study (first 160 participants) and from some 1,200 subjects provided by 6 global collaborators. Sample metadata almost always included a de-identified subject ID, COVID-19 status, age in years and sex. Where HLA class I and class II types were available, the types were taken from metadata supplied by the sample provider, not from assay-based typing. The dataset comprised deeply sampled blood TCRbeta repertoires from subjects exposed to, actively infected with, or recovered from COVID-19. Points the paper makes about the study in general: How much clinical and demographic metadata was included differed by source and by participant, and the metadata was provided uncurated.

The chain joins TRBV24-1 to TRBJ1-2; the D gene cannot be named for sure. Sequencing was carried out using peripheral blood. The TCR originated in an elderly man with active or convalescent COVID-19. The DNA sequence is as follows: TGTGCCACCAGTGATTCCGGTCGCTACACCTTC. Translation gives CATSDSGRYTF.